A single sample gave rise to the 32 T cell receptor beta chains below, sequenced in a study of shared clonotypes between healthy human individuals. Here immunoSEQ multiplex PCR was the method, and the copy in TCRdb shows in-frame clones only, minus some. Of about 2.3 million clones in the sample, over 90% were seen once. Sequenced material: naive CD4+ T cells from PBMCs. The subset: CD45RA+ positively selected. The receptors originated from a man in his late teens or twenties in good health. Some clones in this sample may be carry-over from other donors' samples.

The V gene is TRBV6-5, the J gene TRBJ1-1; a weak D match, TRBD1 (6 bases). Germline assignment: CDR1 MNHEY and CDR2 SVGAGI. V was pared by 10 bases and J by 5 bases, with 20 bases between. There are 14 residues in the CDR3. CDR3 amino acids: CAIRTGGQGTEAFF. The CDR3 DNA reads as TGTGCCATCCGAACGGGGGGCCAGGGAACTGAAGCTTTCTTT.

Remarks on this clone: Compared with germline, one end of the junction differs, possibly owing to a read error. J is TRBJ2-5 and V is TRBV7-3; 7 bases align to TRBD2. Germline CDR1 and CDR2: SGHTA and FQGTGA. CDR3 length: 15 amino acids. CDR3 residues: CASSLLGGLQETKYF. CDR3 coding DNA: TGTGCCAGCAGCTTGTTGGGGGGGTTGCAAGAGACCAAGTACTTC.

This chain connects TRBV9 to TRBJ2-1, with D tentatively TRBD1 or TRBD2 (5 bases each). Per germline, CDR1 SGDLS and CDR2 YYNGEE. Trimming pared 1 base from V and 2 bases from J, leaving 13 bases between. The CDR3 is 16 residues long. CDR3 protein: CASSVSGTATYNEQFF. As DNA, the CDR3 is TGTGCCAGCAGCGTATCCGGGACGGCAACCTACAATGAGCAGTTCTTC.

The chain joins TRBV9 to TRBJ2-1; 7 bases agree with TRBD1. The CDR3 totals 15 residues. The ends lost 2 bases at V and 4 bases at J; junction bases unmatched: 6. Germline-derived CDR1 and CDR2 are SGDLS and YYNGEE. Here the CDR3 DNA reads TGTGCCAGCAGCGTCCGAACGGGACAGTACAATGAGCAGTTCTTC. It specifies CASSVRTGQYNEQFF.

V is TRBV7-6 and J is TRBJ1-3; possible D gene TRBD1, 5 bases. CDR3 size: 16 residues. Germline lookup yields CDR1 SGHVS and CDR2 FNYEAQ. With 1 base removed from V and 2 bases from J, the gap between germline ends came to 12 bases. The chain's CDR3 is CASSLGPGAAGNTIYF. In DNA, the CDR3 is TGTGCCAGCAGCTTAGGGCCCGGGGCAGCTGGAAACACCATATATTTT.

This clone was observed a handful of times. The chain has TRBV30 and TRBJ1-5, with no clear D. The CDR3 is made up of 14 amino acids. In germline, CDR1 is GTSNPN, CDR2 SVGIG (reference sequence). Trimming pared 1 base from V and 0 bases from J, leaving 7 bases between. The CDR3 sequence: CAWSGSNSNQPQHF. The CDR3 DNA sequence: TGTGCCTGGAGTGGCAGCAATAGCAATCAGCCCCAGCATTTT.

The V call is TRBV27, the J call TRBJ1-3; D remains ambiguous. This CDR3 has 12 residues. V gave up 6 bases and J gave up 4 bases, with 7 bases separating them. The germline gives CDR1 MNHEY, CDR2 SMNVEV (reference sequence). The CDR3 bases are TGTGCCAGCAGCCATAGGGGAAACACCATATATTTT. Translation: CASSHRGNTIYF.

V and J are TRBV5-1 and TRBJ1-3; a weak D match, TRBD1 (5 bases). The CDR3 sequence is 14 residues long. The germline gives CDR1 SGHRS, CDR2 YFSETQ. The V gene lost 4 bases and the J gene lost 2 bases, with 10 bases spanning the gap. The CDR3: CASSPMGAGNTIYF. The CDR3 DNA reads TGCGCCAGCAGCCCGATGGGGGCTGGAAACACCATATATTTT.

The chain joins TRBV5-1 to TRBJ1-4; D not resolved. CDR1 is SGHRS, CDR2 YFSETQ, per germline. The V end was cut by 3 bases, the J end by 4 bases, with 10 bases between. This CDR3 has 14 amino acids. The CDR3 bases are TGCGCCAGCAGCTATGGACGGCTTAATGAAAAACTGTTTTTT. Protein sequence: CASSYGRLNEKLFF.

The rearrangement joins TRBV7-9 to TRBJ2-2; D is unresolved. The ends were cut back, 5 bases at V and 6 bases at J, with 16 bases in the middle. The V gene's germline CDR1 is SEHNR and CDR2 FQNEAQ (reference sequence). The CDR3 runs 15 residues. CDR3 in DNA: TGTGCCAGCAGCCACCTTAGTTATGGGGCCGGGGAGCTGTTTTTT. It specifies CASSHLSYGAGELFF.

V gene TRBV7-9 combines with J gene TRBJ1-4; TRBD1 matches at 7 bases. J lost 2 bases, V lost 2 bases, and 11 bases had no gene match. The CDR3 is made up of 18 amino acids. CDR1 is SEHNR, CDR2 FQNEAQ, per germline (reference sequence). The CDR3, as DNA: TGTGCCAGCAGCTTAAGGGAAGGCAGGGGGAAGACTAATGAAAAACTGTTTTTT. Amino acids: CASSLREGRGKTNEKLFF.

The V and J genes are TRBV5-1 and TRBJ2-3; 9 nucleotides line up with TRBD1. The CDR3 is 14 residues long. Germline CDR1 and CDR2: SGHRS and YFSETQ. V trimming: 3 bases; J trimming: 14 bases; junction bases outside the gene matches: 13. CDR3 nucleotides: TGCGCCAGCAGCTCCGTATCAGAGACAGGGGGTTGGTATTTT. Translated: CASSSVSETGGWYF. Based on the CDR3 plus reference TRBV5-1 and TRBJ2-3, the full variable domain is KAGVTQTPRYLIKTRGQQVTLSCSPISGHRSVSWYQQTPGQGLQFLFEYFSETQRNKGNFPGRFSGRQFSNSRSEMNVSTLELGDSALYLCASSSVSETGGWYFGPGTRLTVL.

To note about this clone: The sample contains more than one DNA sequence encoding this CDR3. The CDR3 loop reads CASSPGGDYGYTF. In DNA, the CDR3 is TGCGCCAGCAGCCCGGGTGGGGACTATGGCTACACCTTC. The chain joins TRBV5-1 to TRBJ1-2; D uncertain. Trimming removed 4 bases from V and 3 bases from J, with 10 bases in between. CDR1 is SGHRS and CDR2 is YFSETQ in the germline V gene. This CDR3 has 13 residues.

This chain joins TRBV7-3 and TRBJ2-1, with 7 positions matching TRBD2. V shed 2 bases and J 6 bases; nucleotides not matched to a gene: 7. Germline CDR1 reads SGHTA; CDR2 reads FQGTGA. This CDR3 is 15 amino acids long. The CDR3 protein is CASSLFQRGANEQFF. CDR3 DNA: TGTGCCAGCAGCTTATTCCAGCGGGGAGCCAATGAGCAGTTCTTC.

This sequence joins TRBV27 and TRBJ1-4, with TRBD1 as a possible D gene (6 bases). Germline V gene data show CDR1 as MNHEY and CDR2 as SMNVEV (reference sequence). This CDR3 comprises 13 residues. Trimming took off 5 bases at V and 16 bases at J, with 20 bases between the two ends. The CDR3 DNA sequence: TGTGCCAGCAGTCTTCTTGGAGGGGGTCCATCGTTTTTT. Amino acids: CASSLLGGGPSFF.

CDR3 DNA sequence: TGTGCCAGCAGCCTGGGTGCGGCGGGAGGGCCGGCCAAAAACATTCAGTACTTC. The encoded protein is CASSLGAAGGPAKNIQYF. This sequence joins TRBV5-8 and TRBJ2-4, with TRBD2 matching over 9 bases. This CDR3 is 18 amino acids long. The trim removed 4 bases at V and 1 base at J, leaving 12 bases unmatched. Germline V gene sequence: CDR1 SGHTS, CDR2 YDEGEE.

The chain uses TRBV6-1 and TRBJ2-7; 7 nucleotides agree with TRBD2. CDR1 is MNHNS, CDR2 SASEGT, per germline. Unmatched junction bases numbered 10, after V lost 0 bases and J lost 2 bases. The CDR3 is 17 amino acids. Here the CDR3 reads CASSEASGAGRAYEQYF. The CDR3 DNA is TGTGCCAGCAGTGAAGCGAGTGGGGCAGGGAGGGCCTACGAGCAGTACTTC.

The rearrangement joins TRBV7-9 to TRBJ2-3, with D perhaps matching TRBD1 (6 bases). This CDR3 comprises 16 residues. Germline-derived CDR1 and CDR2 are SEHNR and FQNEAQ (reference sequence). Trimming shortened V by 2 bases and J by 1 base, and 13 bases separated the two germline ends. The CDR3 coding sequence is TGTGCCAGCAGCTTAACCTGGTCAGGGGGCACAGATACGCAGTATTTT. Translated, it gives CASSLTWSGGTDTQYF.

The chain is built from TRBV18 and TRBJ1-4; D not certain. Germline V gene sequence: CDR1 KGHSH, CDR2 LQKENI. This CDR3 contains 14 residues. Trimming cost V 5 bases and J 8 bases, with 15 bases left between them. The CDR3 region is CASSSGRKREKLFF. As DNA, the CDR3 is TGTGCCAGCTCATCCGGACGGAAGAGAGAAAAACTGTTTTTT.

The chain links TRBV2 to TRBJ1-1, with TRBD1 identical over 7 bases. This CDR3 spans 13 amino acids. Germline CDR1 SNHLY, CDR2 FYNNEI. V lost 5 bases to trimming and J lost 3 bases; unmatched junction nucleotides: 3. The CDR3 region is CASSPGGHTEAFF. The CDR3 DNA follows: TGTGCCAGCAGTCCAGGGGGTCACACTGAAGCTTTCTTT.

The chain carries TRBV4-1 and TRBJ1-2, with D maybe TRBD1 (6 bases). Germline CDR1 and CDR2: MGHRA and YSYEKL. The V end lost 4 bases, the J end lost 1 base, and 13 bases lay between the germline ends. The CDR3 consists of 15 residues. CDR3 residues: CASSLRTEINYGYTF. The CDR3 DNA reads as TGCGCCAGCAGCCTGCGGACAGAAATTAACTATGGCTACACCTTC.

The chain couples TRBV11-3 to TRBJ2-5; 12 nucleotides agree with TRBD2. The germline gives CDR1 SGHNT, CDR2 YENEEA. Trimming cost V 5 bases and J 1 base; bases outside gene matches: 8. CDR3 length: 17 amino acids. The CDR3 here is CASSLLTSGRLQETQYF. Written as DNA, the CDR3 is TGTGCCAGCAGCCTCCTTACTAGCGGGAGGCTCCAAGAGACCCAGTACTTC.

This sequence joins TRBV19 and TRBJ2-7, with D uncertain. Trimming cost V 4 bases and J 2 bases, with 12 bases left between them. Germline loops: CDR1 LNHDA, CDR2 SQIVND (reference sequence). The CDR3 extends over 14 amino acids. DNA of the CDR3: TGTGCCAGTAGTACCCAGGCTGCGACCTACGAGCAGTACTTC. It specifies CASSTQAATYEQYF.

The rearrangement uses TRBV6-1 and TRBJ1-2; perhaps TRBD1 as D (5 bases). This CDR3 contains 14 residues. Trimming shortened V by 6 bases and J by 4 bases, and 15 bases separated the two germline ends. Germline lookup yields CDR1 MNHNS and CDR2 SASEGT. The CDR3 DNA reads TGTGCCAGCAGCCCCTCGGGGCTCCTCTATGGCTACACCTTC. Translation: CASSPSGLLYGYTF.

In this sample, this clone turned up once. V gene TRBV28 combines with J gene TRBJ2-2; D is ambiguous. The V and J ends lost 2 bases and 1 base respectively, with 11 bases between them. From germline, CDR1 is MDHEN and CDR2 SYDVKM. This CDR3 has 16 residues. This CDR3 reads CASSLNAGWNTGELFF. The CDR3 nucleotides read TGTGCCAGCAGTTTAAACGCCGGATGGAACACCGGGGAGCTGTTTTTT. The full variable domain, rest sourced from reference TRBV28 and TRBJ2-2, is DVKVTQSSRYLVKRTGEKVFLECVQDMDHENMFWYRQDPGLGLRLIYFSYDVKMKEKGDIPEGYSVSREKKERFSLILESASTNQTSMYLCASSLNAGWNTGELFFGEGSRLTVL.

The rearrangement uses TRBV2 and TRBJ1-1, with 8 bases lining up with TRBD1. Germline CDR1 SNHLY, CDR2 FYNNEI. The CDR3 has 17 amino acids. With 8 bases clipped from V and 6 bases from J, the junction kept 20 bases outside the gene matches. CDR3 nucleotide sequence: TGTGCCAGCTTTGGCCAAAGGACAGGGCTCGTAAGGGCTGAAGCTTTCTTT. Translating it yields CASFGQRTGLVRAEAFF.

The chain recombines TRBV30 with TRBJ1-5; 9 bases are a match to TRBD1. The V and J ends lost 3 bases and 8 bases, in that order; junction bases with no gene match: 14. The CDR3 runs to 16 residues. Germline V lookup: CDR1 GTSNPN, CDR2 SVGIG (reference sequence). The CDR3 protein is CAWSATFGTGSEPQHF. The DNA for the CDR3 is TGTGCCTGGAGCGCGACGTTCGGGACAGGGAGTGAGCCCCAGCATTTT.

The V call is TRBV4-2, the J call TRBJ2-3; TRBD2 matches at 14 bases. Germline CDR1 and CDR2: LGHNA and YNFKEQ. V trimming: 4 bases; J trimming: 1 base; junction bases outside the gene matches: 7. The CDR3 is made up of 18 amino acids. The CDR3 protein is CASSLGTSGSIGTDTQYF. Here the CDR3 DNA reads TGTGCCAGCAGCCTCGGGACTAGCGGGAGTATTGGCACAGATACGCAGTATTTT.

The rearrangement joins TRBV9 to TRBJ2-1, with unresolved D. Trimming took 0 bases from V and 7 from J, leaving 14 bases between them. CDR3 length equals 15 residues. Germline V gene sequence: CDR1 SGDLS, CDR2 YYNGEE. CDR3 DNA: TGTGCCAGCAGCGTAGTGGCGATCCCGTGGAATGAGCAGTTCTTC. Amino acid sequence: CASSVVAIPWNEQFF.

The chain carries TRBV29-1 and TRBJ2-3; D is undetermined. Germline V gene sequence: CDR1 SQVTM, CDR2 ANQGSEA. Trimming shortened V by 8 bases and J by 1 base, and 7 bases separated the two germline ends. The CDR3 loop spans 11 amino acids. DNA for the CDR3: TGCAGCACCGTAGGCACAGATACGCAGTATTTT. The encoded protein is CSTVGTDTQYF.

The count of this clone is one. The CDR3 bases are TGTGCCAGCACTAGAGGGCGGTACAATGAGCAGTTCTTC. This translates into CASTRGRYNEQFF. The chain joins TRBV7-2 to TRBJ2-1; tentative D call: TRBD2 (5 bases). Germline loops: CDR1 SGHTA, CDR2 FQGNSA. The CDR3 is 13 amino acids. V was cut by 7 bases and J by 4 bases, with 11 bases left in between.

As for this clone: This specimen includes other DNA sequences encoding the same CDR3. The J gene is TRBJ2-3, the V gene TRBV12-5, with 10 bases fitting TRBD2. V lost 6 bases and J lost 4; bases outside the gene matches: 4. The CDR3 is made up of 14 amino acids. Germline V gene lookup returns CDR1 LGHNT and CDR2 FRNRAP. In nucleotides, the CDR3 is TGTGCTAGTGGCCCAGGGACTAGCGCAGATACGCAGTATTTT. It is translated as CASGPGTSADTQYF. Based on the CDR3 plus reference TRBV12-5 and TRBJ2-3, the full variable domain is DARVTQTPRHKVTEMGQEVTMRCQPILGHNTVFWYRQTMMQGLELLAYFRNRAPLDDSGMPKDRFSAEMPDATLATLKIQPSEPRDSAVYFCASGPGTSADTQYFGPGTRLTVL.